This T cell receptor (beta chain) was found in a study of OX40 agonist ivuxolimab in advanced cancers. Study-wide context: Dosing consisted of intravenous ivuxolimab at 0.01 to 10 mg/kg every 2 weeks. Points from the study as a whole: Expanded peripheral T cells had an undetermined antigen specificity. At doses 0.1 to 3.0 mg/kg, CD4+ and CD8+ clones expanded. Partial responders receiving 0.1-3.0 mg/kg showed among the lowest clonal expansion.

The V segment lost 1 base and the J segment 10 bases; nucleotides outside the gene matches: 3. The CDR3 runs 14 residues. In germline, CDR1 is SGHKS, CDR2 YYEKEE (reference sequence). A word on this clone: Its antigen is not identified.

The assay was immunoSEQ multiplex PCR, and TCRdb's table has in-frame clones only and misses some. The data contain 70,000 to 85,000 clones, around 94% of them singletons. The rearrangement uses TRBV5-5 and TRBJ2-1; 12 nucleotides match TRBD2. This specimen consisted of CD4+ or CD8+ T cells sorted from blood, obtained in a trial of the OX40 agonist ivuxolimab. The origin of this receptor is an adult with an advanced solid tumor such as melanoma, head and neck, liver or kidney cancer. The chain's CDR3 is CASSLPTSGGEQFF. The DNA of the CDR3 is TGTGCCAGCAGCTTGCCGACTAGCGGGGGCGAGCAGTTCTTC. Full variable domain (outside the CDR3, taken from reference TRBV5-5 and TRBJ2-1): DAGVTQSPTHLIKTRGQQVTLRCSPISGHKSVSWYQQVLGQGPQFIFQYYEKEERGRGNFPDRFSARQFPNYSSELNVNALLLGDSALYLCASSLPTSGGEQFFGPGTRLTVL.